This TCR beta chain was recovered during a study of beta chain features in type 1 diabetes. Study results and limitations: Insertions were fewer and deletions more numerous at VDJ junctions in type 1 diabetes patients.

This clone was counted a few times. Its specificity is unknown. In total, each donor contributed a single heparinised blood draw that averaged about 100 mL. Sorting that relied on CD45RO/CCR7/CD25/CD127/CD95/CD27 yielded CD4+ naive, central memory, regulatory and stem cell-like memory cells. cDNA synthesis used the whole RNA isolate, giving expressed TCRB sequences. This table comes from immunoSEQ multiplex PCR, and its TCRdb copy is limited to in-frame clones, with some not included. The table records some 300,000 clones, under 8.5% of them present only once. V lost 6 bases and J 0 bases, leaving 15 bases between the germline ends. There are 17 residues in the CDR3. Germline V lookup: CDR1 MGHDK, CDR2 SYGVNS.

This chain connects TRBV25-1 to TRBJ2-6; maybe TRBD2 (6 bases). The TCR comes from a young woman in good health. Sequencing input: central memory CD4+ T cells from blood. The CDR3 bases are TGTGCCAGCAGCGAGACGGTGCGGGGCTCTGGGGCCAACGTCCTGACTTTC. This gives the protein CASSETVRGSGANVLTF.